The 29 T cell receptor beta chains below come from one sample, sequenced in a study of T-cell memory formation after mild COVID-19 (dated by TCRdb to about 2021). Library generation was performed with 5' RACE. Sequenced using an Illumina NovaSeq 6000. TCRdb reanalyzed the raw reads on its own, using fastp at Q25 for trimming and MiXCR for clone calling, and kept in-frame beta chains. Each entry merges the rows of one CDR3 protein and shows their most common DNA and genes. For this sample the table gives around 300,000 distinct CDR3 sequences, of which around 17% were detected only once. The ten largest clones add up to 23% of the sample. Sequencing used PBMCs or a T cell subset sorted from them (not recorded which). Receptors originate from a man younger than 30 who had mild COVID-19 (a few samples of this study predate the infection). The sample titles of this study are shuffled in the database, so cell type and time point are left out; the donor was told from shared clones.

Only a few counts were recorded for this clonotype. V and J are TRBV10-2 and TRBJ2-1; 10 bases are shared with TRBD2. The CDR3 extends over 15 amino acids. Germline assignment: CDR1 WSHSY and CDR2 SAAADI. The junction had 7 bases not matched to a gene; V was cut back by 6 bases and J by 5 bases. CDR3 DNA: TGCGCCAGCAGGCTAGCGGGGGCACCCCACAATGAGCAGTTCTTC. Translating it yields CASRLAGAPHNEQFF.

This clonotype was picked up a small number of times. CDR3 in amino acids: CASSQDRRAGGEKLFF. The CDR3 bases are TGTGCCAGCAGTCAGGACAGGCGGGCAGGAGGGGAAAAACTGTTTTTT. This chain links TRBV6-5 with TRBJ1-4, with TRBD1 matching 7 bases. Looked up from germline, CDR1 is MNHEY and CDR2 is SVGAGI. The V and J ends lost 5 bases and 8 bases, in that order; junction bases with no gene match: 14. This CDR3 comprises 16 residues.

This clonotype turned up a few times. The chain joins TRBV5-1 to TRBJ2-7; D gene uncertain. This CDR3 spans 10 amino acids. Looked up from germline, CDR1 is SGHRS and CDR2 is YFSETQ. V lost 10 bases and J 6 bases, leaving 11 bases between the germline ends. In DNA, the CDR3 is TGCGCCCACGGGTATCGCGAGCAGTACGTC. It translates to CAHGYREQYV.

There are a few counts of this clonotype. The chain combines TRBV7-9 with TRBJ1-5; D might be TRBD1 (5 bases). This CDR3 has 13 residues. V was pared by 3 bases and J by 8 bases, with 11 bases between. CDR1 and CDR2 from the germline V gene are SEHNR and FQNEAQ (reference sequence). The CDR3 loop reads CASSFGASEPQHF. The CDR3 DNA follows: TGTGCCAGCAGCTTTGGGGCTTCGGAGCCCCAGCATTTT.

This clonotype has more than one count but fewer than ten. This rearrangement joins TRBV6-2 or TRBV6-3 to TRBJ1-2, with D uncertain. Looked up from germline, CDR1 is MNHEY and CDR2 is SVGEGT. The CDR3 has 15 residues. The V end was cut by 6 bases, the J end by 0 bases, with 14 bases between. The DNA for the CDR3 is TGTGCCAGCAGGCGCCATTCCGATCCTAACTATGGCTACACCTTC. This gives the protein CASRRHSDPNYGYTF.

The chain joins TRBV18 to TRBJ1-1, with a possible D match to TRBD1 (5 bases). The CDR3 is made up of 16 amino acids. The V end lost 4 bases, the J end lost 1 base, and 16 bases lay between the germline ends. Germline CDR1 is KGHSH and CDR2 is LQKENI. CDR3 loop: CASSLGQGLGNTEAFF. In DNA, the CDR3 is TGTGCCAGCTCACTTGGGCAGGGATTAGGGAACACTGAAGCTTTCTTT.

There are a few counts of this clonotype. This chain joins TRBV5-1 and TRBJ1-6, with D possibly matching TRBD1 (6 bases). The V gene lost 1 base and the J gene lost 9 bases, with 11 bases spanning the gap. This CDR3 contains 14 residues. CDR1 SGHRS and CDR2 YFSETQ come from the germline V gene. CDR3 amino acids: CASSLQQGGSPLHF. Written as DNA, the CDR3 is TGCGCCAGCAGCTTGCAACAGGGAGGTTCACCCCTCCACTTT.

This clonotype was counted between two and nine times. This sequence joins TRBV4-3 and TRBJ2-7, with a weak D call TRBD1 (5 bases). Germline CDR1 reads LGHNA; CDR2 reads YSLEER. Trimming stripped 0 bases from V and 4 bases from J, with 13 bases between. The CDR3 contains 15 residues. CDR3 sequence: CASSQEVGRAYEQYF. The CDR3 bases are TGCGCCAGCAGCCAAGAAGTCGGCAGGGCTTACGAGCAGTACTTC.

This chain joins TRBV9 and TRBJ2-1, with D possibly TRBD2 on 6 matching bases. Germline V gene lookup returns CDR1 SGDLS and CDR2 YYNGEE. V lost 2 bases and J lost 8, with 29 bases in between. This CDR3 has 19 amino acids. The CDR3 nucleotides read TGTGCCAGCAGCGTTCCCCGAACCGATACCGGGACCCGGAGGGATGAGCAGTTCTTC. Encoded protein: CASSVPRTDTGTRRDEQFF. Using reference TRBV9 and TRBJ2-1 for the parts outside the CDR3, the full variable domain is DSGVTQTPKHLITATGQRVTLRCSPRSGDLSVYWYQQSLDQGLQFLIQYYNGEERAKGNILERFSAQQFPDLHSELNLSSLELGDSALYFCASSVPRTDTGTRRDEQFFGPGTRLTVL.

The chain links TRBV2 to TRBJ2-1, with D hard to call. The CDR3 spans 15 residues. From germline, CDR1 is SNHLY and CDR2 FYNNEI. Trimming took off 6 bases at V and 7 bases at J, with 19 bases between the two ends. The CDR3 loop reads CASSVEDPHWNEQFF. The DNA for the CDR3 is TGTGCCAGCAGCGTAGAAGACCCCCATTGGAATGAGCAGTTCTTC.

CDR3 in amino acids: CASSYSFDGYTF. Written as DNA, the CDR3 is TGTGCCAGCAGTTACTCGTTTGATGGCTACACCTTC. V gene TRBV6-6 combines with J gene TRBJ1-2; D unclear. Looked up from germline, CDR1 is MNHNY and CDR2 is SVGAGI (reference sequence). V was clipped by 0 bases and J by 6 bases, with 5 bases between them. The CDR3 runs to 12 residues.

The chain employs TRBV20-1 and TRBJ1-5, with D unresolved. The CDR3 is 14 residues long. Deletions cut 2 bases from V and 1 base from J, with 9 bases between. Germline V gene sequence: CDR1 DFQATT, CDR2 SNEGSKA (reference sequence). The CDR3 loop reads CSARYGRSNQPQHF. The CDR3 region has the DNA TGCAGTGCTAGATATGGACGGAGCAATCAGCCCCAGCATTTT.

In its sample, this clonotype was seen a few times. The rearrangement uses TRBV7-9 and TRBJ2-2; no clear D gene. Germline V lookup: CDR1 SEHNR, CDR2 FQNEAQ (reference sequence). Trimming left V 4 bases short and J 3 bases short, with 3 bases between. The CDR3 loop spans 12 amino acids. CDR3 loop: CASSSHTGELFF. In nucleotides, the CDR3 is TGTGCCAGCAGCTCACACACCGGGGAGCTGTTTTTT. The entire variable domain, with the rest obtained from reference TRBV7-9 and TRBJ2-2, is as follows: DTGVSQNPRHKITKRGQNVTFRCDPISEHNRLYWYRQTLGQGPEFLTYFQNEAQLEKSRLLSDRFSAERPKGSFSTLEIQRTEQGDSAMYLCASSSHTGELFFGEGSRLTVL.

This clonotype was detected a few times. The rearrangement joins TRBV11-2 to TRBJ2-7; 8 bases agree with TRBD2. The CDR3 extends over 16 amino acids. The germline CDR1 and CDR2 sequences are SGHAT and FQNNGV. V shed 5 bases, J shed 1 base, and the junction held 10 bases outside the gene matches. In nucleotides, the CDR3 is TGTGCCAGCAGCCTAATAGGGACTAGTAATTCCTACGAGCAGTACTTC. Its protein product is CASSLIGTSNSYEQYF.

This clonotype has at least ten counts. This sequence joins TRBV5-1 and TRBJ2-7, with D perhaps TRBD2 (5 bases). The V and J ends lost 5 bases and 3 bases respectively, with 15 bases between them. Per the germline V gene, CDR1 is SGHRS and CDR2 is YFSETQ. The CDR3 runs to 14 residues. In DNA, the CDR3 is TGCGCCAGCAGTCTCCCGGACTCCCTCTACGAGCAGTACTTC. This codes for CASSLPDSLYEQYF.

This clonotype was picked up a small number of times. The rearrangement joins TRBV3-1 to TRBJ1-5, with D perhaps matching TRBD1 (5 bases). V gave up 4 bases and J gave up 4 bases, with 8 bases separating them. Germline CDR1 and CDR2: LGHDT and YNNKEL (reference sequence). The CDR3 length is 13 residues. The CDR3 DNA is TGTGCCAGCAGCCCAGGGTGGAATCAGCCCCAGCATTTT. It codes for CASSPGWNQPQHF.

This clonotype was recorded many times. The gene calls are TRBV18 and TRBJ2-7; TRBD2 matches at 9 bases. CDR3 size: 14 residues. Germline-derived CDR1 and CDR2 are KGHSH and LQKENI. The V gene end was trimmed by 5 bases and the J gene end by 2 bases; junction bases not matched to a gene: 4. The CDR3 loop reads CASSSAGGTYEQYF. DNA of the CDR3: TGTGCCAGCTCATCAGCGGGGGGTACCTACGAGCAGTACTTC.

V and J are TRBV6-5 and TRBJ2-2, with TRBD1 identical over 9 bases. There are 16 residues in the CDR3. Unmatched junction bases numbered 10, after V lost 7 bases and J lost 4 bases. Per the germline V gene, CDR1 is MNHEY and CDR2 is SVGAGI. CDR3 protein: CASISVGTGPTGELFF. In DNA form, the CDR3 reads TGTGCCAGCATTTCCGTGGGGACAGGGCCCACCGGGGAGCTGTTTTTT.

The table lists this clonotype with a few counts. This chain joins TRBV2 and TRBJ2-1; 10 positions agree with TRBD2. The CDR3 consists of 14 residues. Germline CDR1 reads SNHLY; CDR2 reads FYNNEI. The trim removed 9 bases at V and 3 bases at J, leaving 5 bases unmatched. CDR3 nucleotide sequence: TGTGCCAGGGGAAGCGGGGGGGGCTACAATGAGCAGTTCTTC. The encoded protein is CARGSGGGYNEQFF.

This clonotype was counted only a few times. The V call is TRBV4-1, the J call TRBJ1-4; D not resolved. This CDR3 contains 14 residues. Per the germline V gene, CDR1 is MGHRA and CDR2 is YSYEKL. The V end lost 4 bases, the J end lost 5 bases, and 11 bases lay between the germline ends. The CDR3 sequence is CASSLLDGNEKLFF. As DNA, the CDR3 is TGCGCCAGCAGCCTTTTGGACGGGAATGAAAAACTGTTTTTT.

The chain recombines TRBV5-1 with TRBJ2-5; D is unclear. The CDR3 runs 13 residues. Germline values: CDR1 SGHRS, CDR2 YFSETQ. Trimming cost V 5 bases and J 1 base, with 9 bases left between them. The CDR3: CASSGRPQETQYF. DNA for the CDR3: TGCGCCAGCAGTGGGCGGCCCCAAGAGACCCAGTACTTC.

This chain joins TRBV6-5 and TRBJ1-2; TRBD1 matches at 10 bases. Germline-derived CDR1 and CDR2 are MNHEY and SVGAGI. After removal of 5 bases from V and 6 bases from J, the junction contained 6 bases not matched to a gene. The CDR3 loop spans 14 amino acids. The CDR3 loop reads CASSPGQGRDGYTF. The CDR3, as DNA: TGTGCCAGCAGTCCGGGACAGGGGAGGGATGGCTACACCTTC.

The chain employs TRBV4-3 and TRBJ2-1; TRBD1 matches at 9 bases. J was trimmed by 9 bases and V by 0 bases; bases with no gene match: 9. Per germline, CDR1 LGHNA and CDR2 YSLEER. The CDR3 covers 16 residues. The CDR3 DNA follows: TGCGCCAGCAGCCAAGATCTAGGGACAGGGACCTTTGAGCAGTTCTTC. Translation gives CASSQDLGTGTFEQFF.

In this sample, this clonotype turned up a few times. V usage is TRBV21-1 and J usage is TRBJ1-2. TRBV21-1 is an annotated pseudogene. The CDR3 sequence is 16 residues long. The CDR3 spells CASSKGEGQRNYGYTF. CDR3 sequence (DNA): TGTGCCAGCAGCAAAGGGGAGGGACAGCGTAACTATGGCTACACCTTC.

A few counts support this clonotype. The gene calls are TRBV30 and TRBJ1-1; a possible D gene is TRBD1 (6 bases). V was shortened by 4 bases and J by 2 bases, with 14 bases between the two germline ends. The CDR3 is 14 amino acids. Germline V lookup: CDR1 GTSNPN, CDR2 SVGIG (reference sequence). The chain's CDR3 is CAWMWGQLNTEAFF. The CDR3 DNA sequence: TGTGCCTGGATGTGGGGGCAACTCAACACTGAAGCTTTCTTT.

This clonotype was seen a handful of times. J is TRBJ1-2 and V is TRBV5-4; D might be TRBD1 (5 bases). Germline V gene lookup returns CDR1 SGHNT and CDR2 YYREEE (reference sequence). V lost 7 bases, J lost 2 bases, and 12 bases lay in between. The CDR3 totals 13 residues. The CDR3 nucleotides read TGTGCCAGCGGCGGGACGGCCAACTATGGCTACACCTTC. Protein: CASGGTANYGYTF.

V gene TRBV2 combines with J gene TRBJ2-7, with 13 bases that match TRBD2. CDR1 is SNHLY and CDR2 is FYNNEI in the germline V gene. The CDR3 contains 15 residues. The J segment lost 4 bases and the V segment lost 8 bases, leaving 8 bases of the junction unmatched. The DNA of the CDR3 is TGTGCCAGCCATCTGGGACTAGCGGGGTCGTACGAGCAGTACGTC. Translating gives CASHLGLAGSYEQYV.

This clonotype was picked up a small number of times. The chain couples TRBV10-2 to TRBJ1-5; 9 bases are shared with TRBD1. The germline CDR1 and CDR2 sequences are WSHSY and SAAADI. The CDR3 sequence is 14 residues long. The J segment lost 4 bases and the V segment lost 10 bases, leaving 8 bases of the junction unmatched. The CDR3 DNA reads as TGCGCCACCGACGGGACAGGGAGGAATCAGCCCCAGCATTTT. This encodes CATDGTGRNQPQHF.

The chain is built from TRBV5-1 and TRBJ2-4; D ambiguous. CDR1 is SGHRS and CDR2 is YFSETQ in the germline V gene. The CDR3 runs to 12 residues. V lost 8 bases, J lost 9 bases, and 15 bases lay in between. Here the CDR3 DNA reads TGCGCCAGTTTACTGACCACTGGCATTCAGTACTTC. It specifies CASLLTTGIQYF.